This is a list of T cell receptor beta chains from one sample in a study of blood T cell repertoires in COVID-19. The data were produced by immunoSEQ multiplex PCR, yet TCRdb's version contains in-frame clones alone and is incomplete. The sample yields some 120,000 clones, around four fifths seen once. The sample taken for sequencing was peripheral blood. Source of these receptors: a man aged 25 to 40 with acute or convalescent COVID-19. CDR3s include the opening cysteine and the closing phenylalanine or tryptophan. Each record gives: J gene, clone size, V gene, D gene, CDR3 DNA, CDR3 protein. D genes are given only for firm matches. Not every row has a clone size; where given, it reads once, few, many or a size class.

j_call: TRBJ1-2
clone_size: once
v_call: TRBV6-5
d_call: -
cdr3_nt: TGTGCCAGCAGTTACACGCCGGGAAGAGCTAACTATGGCTACACCTTC
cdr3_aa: CASSYTPGRANYGYTF

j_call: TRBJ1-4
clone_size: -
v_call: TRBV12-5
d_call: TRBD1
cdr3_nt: TGTGCTAGTGGTTTGGTGACAGGGACTAATGAAAAACTGTTTTTT
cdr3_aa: CASGLVTGTNEKLFF

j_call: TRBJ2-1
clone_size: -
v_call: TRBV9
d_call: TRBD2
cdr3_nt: TGTGCCAGCAGCGTTGGGACTAGCGGCCGGGGTGAGCAGTTCTTC
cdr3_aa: CASSVGTSGRGEQFF

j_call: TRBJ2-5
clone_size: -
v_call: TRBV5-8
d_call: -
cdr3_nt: TGTGCCAAGAAAGTTAGGGGACAAGAGACCCAGTACTTC
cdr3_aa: CAKKVRGQETQYF

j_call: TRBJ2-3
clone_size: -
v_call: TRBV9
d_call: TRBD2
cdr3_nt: TGTGCCAGCAGCCTATTGGGCGGGGGGGCCGGAGATACGCAGTATTTT
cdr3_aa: CASSLLGGGAGDTQYF

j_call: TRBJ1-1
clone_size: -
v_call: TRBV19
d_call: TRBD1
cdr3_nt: TGTGCCAGTAACCGACAGGGGCTGAACACTGAAGCTTTCTTT
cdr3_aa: CASNRQGLNTEAFF

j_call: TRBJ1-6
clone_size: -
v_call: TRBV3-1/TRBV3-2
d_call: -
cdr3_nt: TGTGCCAGCAGCCATCCACCGTATAGGAGCTCCTATAATTCACCCCTCCACTTT
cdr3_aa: CASSHPPYRSSYNSPLHF

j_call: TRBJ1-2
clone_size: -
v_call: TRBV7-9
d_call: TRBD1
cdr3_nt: TGTGCCAGCAGCCGGGACAGGGCCTATGGCTACACCTTC
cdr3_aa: CASSRDRAYGYTF

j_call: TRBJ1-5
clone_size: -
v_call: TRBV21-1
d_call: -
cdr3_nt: TGTGCCAGCAGCAAATTGACAGGGACGGATAGCAATCAGCCCCAGCATTTT
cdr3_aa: CASSKLTGTDSNQPQHF

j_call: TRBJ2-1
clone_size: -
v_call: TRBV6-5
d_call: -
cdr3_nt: TGTGCCAGCACCAATACAGGAATAGGTGAGCAGTTCTTC
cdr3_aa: CASTNTGIGEQFF

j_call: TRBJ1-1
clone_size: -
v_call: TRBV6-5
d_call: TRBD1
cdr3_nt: TGTGCCAGCAGGTTGGGACAGGGGTTTACTGAAGCTTTCTTT
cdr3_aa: CASRLGQGFTEAFF